The next 22 T cell receptor beta chains were all read from a single sample in a study of T cell responses to AZD1222 COVID-19 vaccine. Some clones are missing from TCRdb's copy, which holds only in-frame ones; the method was immunoSEQ multiplex PCR. The data hold tens of thousands of clones, with approximately 88% observed a single time. Sequences were derived from peripheral blood, sampled on day 0 of MenACWY control vaccination. The receptors originated from an adult in good health.

The rearrangement links TRBV19 to TRBJ2-1, with D tentatively TRBD2 (5 bases). CDR1 and CDR2 from the germline V gene are LNHDA and SQIVND (reference sequence). The germline V and J ends were trimmed by 3 bases and 9 bases, with 9 bases remaining between them. The CDR3 extends over 12 amino acids. In nucleotides, the CDR3 is TGTGCCAGTAGTATGGAGGTCGGTGAGCAGTTCTTC. Translation: CASSMEVGEQFF. The full variable domain, rest sourced from reference TRBV19 and TRBJ2-1, is DGGITQSPKYLFRKEGQNVTLSCEQNLNHDAMYWYRQDPGQGLRLIYYSQIVNDFQKGDIAEGYSVSREKKESFPLTVTSAQKNPTAFYLCASSMEVGEQFFGPGTRLTVL.

The rearrangement links TRBV7-2 to TRBJ1-3; D is ambiguous. Trimming pared 2 bases from V and 11 bases from J, leaving 16 bases between. CDR1 SGHTA and CDR2 FQGNSA come from the germline V gene. The CDR3 spans 14 residues. Here the CDR3 reads CASSLIKLGSSIYF. The CDR3, as DNA: TGTGCCAGCAGCTTAATTAAATTGGGGTCCTCCATATATTTT. The complete variable domain, with remaining parts taken from reference TRBV7-2 and TRBJ1-3, reads GAGVSQSPSNKVTEKGKDVELRCDPISGHTALYWYRQSLGQGLEFLIYFQGNSAPDKSGLPSDRFSAERTGGSVSTLTIQRTQQEDSAVYLCASSLIKLGSSIYFGEGSWLTVV.

V is TRBV28 and J is TRBJ2-3; possible D gene TRBD1, 6 bases. The germline V gene encodes CDR1 MDHEN and CDR2 SYDVKM. The length of the CDR3 is 15 residues. The V and J ends lost 3 bases and 1 base respectively, with 11 bases between them. The CDR3 DNA sequence: TGTGCCAGCAGTTTTAACAGGGTCGGCACAGATACGCAGTATTTT. Translation gives CASSFNRVGTDTQYF.

The chain joins TRBV19 to TRBJ1-5; D remains unclear. The V end lost 0 bases, the J end lost 2 bases, and 14 bases lay between the germline ends. Germline values: CDR1 LNHDA, CDR2 SQIVND (reference sequence). This CDR3 has 17 residues. CDR3 nucleotide sequence: TGTGCCAGTAGTATAGAATTAGGAACACCCGGCAATCAGCCCCAGCATTTT. Protein product: CASSIELGTPGNQPQHF.

This sequence joins TRBV6-5 and TRBJ1-1, with a tentative D call TRBD1 (5 bases). The germline V gene encodes CDR1 MNHEY and CDR2 SVGAGI. The V end was cut by 6 bases, the J end by 11 bases, with 22 bases between. This CDR3 is 14 amino acids long. The CDR3 coding sequence is TGTGCCAGCAGGCACGGGGGTTACGGTGAAGGGGCTTTCTTT. Translated, it gives CASRHGGYGEGAFF.

In this sample, this clone turned up once. The chain joins TRBV4-1 to TRBJ2-2; D unclear. CDR1 is MGHRA, CDR2 YSYEKL, per germline. Trimming shortened V by 1 base and J by 6 bases, and 6 bases separated the two germline ends. This CDR3 region has 13 residues. Here the CDR3 reads CASSQVRPGELFF. Written as DNA, the CDR3 is TGCGCCAGCAGCCAAGTCCGACCCGGGGAGCTGTTTTTT.

V and J are TRBV6-1 and TRBJ1-5; D possibly corresponds to TRBD1 (5 bases). There are 18 residues in the CDR3. Trimming cost V 0 bases and J 5 bases, with 20 bases left between them. Germline V gives CDR1 MNHNS, CDR2 SASEGT. CDR3 amino acids: CASSEAKGEFLRDQPQHF. DNA for the CDR3: TGTGCCAGCAGTGAAGCAAAAGGGGAATTTTTAAGGGATCAGCCCCAGCATTTT.

V gene TRBV19 combines with J gene TRBJ1-2, with D unresolved. Trimming removed 1 base from V and 5 bases from J, with 8 bases in between. The germline V gene encodes CDR1 LNHDA and CDR2 SQIVND (reference sequence). CDR3 length: 13 residues. CDR3 coding DNA: TGTGCCAGTAGTATAGTACCGGGATATGGCTACACCTTC. The encoded protein is CASSIVPGYGYTF.

V gene TRBV11-2 combines with J gene TRBJ2-2; unclear D gene. The CDR3 extends over 15 amino acids. V was clipped by 2 bases and J by 6 bases, with 13 bases between them. Germline V gene sequence: CDR1 SGHAT, CDR2 FQNNGV. CDR3 bases: TGTGCCAGCAGCTTAAGTTTTGGAGTAGCCGGGGAGCTGTTTTTT. Translating gives CASSLSFGVAGELFF.

The chain carries TRBV25-1 and TRBJ1-6; a possible D gene is TRBD1 (5 bases). V lost 2 bases, J lost 14 bases, and 13 bases lay in between. From germline, CDR1 is MGHDK and CDR2 SYGVNS. The CDR3 sequence is 13 residues long. CDR3 in amino acids: CASSEDGRGTLHF. In DNA, the CDR3 is TGTGCCAGCAGTGAAGATGGTAGGGGAACCCTCCACTTT.

This chain uses TRBV10-1 with TRBJ1-1; no clear D. The germline V gene encodes CDR1 WNHNN and CDR2 SYGVQD (reference sequence). Trimming stripped 5 bases from V and 4 bases from J, with 11 bases between. The CDR3 extends over 13 amino acids. The DNA for the CDR3 is TGCGCCAGCAGTCCTACCAGCGGCACTGAAGCTTTCTTT. Protein product: CASSPTSGTEAFF.

V gene TRBV7-9 combines with J gene TRBJ2-1, with D possibly being TRBD2 (6 bases). The V gene's germline CDR1 is SEHNR and CDR2 FQNEAQ (reference sequence). Between the trimmed V and J ends, which lost 5 bases and 7 bases, there was a span of 15 bases. This CDR3 has 14 amino acids. This CDR3 is CASSGRISRNEQFF. The CDR3 region has the DNA TGTGCCAGCAGCGGGAGGATATCACGAAATGAGCAGTTCTTC.

CDR3 protein: CASSDSAGTDTQYF. CDR3 coding DNA: TGTGCCAGCAGTGATTCAGCCGGCACAGATACGCAGTATTTT. The rearrangement links TRBV2 to TRBJ2-3; no definite D call. The length of the CDR3 is 14 residues. Germline lookup yields CDR1 SNHLY and CDR2 FYNNEI. Trimming took 3 bases from V and 1 from J, leaving 8 bases between them.

There are a few counts of this clone. This chain uses TRBV28 with TRBJ1-5; maybe TRBD1 (6 bases). The V and J ends lost 7 bases and 7 bases respectively, with 23 bases between them. The CDR3 runs to 16 residues. Germline V gene lookup returns CDR1 MDHEN and CDR2 SYDVKM. In DNA, the CDR3 is TGTGCCAGCACCCCCAAGGCAAGGGGGGCGGGACAGCCCCAGCATTTT. This gives the protein CASTPKARGAGQPQHF.

The chain carries TRBV30 and TRBJ1-3, with D unresolved. V lost 0 bases and J lost 4, with 13 bases in between. Germline CDR1 and CDR2: GTSNPN and SVGIG (reference sequence). The CDR3 loop spans 15 amino acids. The CDR3 loop reads CAWSVPGYLGNTIYF. CDR3 coding DNA: TGTGCCTGGAGTGTACCCGGTTATCTCGGAAACACCATATATTTT.

The V and J genes are TRBV9 and TRBJ2-1; 10 bases align to TRBD2. Trimming removed 0 bases from V and 7 bases from J; junction bases left unmatched: 4. Per germline, CDR1 SGDLS and CDR2 YYNGEE. This CDR3 has 15 amino acids. CDR3 protein: CASSVEAGGWNEQFF. The CDR3 coding sequence is TGTGCCAGCAGCGTAGAAGCGGGAGGGTGGAATGAGCAGTTCTTC.

The chain carries TRBV7-2 and TRBJ2-3; TRBD2 is a possible D gene (5 bases). Trimming pared 3 bases from V and 0 bases from J, leaving 16 bases between. The CDR3 runs to 17 residues. Germline V lookup: CDR1 SGHTA, CDR2 FQGNSA. CDR3 residues: CASSLSSGRSSTDTQYF. The CDR3 region has the DNA TGTGCCAGCAGCTTGTCGAGCGGACGTTCTAGCACAGATACGCAGTATTTT.

The chain couples TRBV6-5 to TRBJ2-7; D unclear. CDR1 is MNHEY, CDR2 SVGAGI, per germline. The V end lost 10 bases, the J end lost 2 bases, and 15 bases lay between the germline ends. The length of the CDR3 is 13 residues. CDR3 nucleotide sequence: TGTGCCACCTTTCCTCCCGGCACCTACGAGCAGTACTTC. Its protein product is CATFPPGTYEQYF.

V is TRBV20-1 and J is TRBJ1-4, with D maybe TRBD1 (6 bases). With 6 bases removed from V and 7 bases from J, the gap between germline ends came to 9 bases. The CDR3 covers 11 residues. Germline CDR1 reads DFQATT; CDR2 reads SNEGSKA (reference sequence). The chain's CDR3 is CSARGGEKLFF. The CDR3 nucleotides read TGCAGTGCCAGGGGCGGTGAAAAACTGTTTTTT.

The table lists this clone with a few counts. The rearrangement joins TRBV6-4 to TRBJ1-2; tentative D call: TRBD1 (5 bases). CDR3 length: 13 residues. Germline CDR1 and CDR2: MRHNA and SNTAGT. V dropped 6 bases and J dropped 8 bases, with 16 bases sitting between them. CDR3 in amino acids: CASSETWGDGYTF. CDR3 DNA sequence: TGTGCCAGCAGCGAGACGTGGGGGGACGGCTACACCTTC.

The rearrangement links TRBV30 to TRBJ2-7, with TRBD1 identical over 9 bases. Trimming at V came to 4 bases and at J to 4 bases, leaving 11 bases not matched to a gene. Germline lookup yields CDR1 GTSNPN and CDR2 SVGIG (reference sequence). This CDR3 is 15 amino acids long. CDR3 DNA: TGTGCCTGGACCAAAGCGGGACAGGGAGCTTACGAGCAGTACTTC. Protein sequence: CAWTKAGQGAYEQYF.

V and J are TRBV28 and TRBJ1-5; 12 bases are a match to TRBD1. This CDR3 region has 16 residues. The V gene's germline CDR1 is MDHEN and CDR2 SYDVKM. J was trimmed by 7 bases and V by 3 bases; bases with no gene match: 7. The CDR3: CASSFWDRGLKQPQHF. The DNA for the CDR3 is TGTGCCAGCAGTTTTTGGGACAGGGGGCTTAAACAGCCCCAGCATTTT.